Shown below are 21 T cell receptor beta chains from a single sample sequenced in a study of beta chain features in type 1 diabetes. Their antigen targets remain unknown. TCRB transcripts that were expressed got sequenced, as all of the isolated RNA had been reverse transcribed. The table came from immunoSEQ multiplex PCR; TCRdb's copy has only in-frame clones and leaves some out. In the table there are roughly 150,000 clones, approximately 8.7% of which are singletons. Notes on the study in general: TCRB CDR3s from Type 1 diabetes patients were moderately but significantly shorter in all four CD4+ subsets.

Sequencing input: central memory CD4+ T cells from blood. These TCRs come from a woman in her 30s with type 1 diabetes.

The V call is TRBV5-5, the J call TRBJ2-1, with 9 bases matching TRBD2. Trimming at V came to 4 bases and at J to 7 bases, leaving 6 bases not matched to a gene. CDR1 and CDR2 (germline): SGHKS, YYEKEE (reference sequence). The CDR3 has 14 residues. In nucleotides, the CDR3 is TGTGCCAGCAGCGCTAGCGGGACCGGAAATGAGCAGTTCTTC. This sequence encodes CASSASGTGNEQFF.

This clone turned up a few times. The CDR3 nucleotides are TGTGCCAGCCGAGGGCGAAGCTCCTACAATGAGCAGTTCTTC. Encoded protein: CASRGRSSYNEQFF. The chain recombines TRBV6-1 with TRBJ2-1; tentative D call: TRBD2 (5 bases). CDR3 length: 14 amino acids. V lost 8 bases and J 0 bases, leaving 11 bases between the germline ends. Germline V gene sequence: CDR1 MNHNS, CDR2 SASEGT.

Points on this clone: One end of the junction fails to match germline, which may point to a read error. The chain links TRBV7-7 to TRBJ2-1, with a weak D call TRBD2 (6 bases). The CDR3 runs to 13 residues. Germline V gene lookup returns CDR1 SSHAT and CDR2 FNYEAQ (reference sequence). In nucleotides, the CDR3 is TGTGCTAGCAGCCCGGGACTTAACAATGAGCAGTTCTTC. Protein: CASSPGLNNEQFF. The whole variable domain, remainder taken from reference TRBV7-7 and TRBJ2-1, is GAGVSQSPRYKVTKRGQDVTLRCDPISSHATLYWYQQALGQGPEFLTYFNYEAQPDKSGLPSDRFSAERPEGSISTLTIQRTEQRDSAMYRCASSPGLNNEQFFGPGTRLTVL.

The chain combines TRBV5-4 with TRBJ2-3, with 7 nucleotides matching TRBD1. The CDR3 spans 13 residues. The germline V gene encodes CDR1 SGHNT and CDR2 YYREEE (reference sequence). Losses at the gene ends were 6 bases for V and 8 bases for J; bases not matched to a gene: 9. CDR3 sequence: CASTLVGGVTQYF. The CDR3, as DNA: TGTGCCAGCACCCTCGTAGGGGGCGTTACGCAGTATTTT. Based on the CDR3 plus reference TRBV5-4 and TRBJ2-3, the full variable domain is ETGVTQSPTHLIKTRGQQVTLRCSSQSGHNTVSWYQQALGQGPQFIFQYYREEENGRGNFPPRFSGLQFPNYSSELNVNALELDDSALYLCASTLVGGVTQYFGPGTRLTVL.

The chain carries TRBV7-9 and TRBJ2-1; D possibly corresponds to TRBD2 (5 bases). CDR1 and CDR2 (germline): SEHNR, FQNEAQ (reference sequence). V shed 5 bases and J shed 0 bases, with 14 bases lying between them. The length of the CDR3 is 16 residues. The CDR3 protein is CASSEKRADSYNEQFF. The DNA of the CDR3 is TGTGCCAGCAGCGAGAAGAGGGCCGACTCCTACAATGAGCAGTTCTTC.

This clone was seen only a few times. This CDR3 is also generated by other DNA sequences in the sample. The V and J genes are TRBV28 and TRBJ1-2, with 9 bases aligning to TRBD1. The germline V gene has CDR1 MDHEN and CDR2 SYDVKM. V lost 6 bases to trimming and J lost 8 bases; unmatched junction nucleotides: 7. The CDR3 is 13 amino acids. The CDR3 nucleotides are TGTGCCAGCAGCCGGGGACAGGGAGGCGGCTACACCTTC. It translates to CASSRGQGGGYTF.

The sample holds a few counts of this clone. The rearrangement joins TRBV12-2 to TRBJ2-3; the D call of TRBD2 is as the table states it, not checked on the DNA. TRBV12-2 constitutes a pseudogene. The CDR3 loop spans 12 amino acids. The CDR3 is CASRLVSDTQYF. CDR3 DNA: TGTGCAAGTCGCTTAGTCTCAGATACGCAGTATTTT.

The CDR3 DNA is TGTGCCAGCAGCGGAGGACTAGCGGCTGCCGGGGAGCTGTTTTTT. Protein product: CASSGGLAAAGELFF. This chain links TRBV2 with TRBJ2-2; 10 positions agree with TRBD2. There are 15 residues in the CDR3. The germline V gene encodes CDR1 SNHLY and CDR2 FYNNEI. Unmatched junction bases numbered 7, after V lost 6 bases and J lost 6 bases.

This clone came up a few times. The chain combines TRBV11-2 with TRBJ2-7, with D unresolved. The CDR3 length is 11 residues. Deletions cut 5 bases from V and 11 bases from J, with 13 bases between. CDR1 and CDR2 (germline): SGHAT, FQNNGV. The CDR3 region is CASSLHLYKYF. The CDR3 nucleotides read TGTGCCAGCAGCCTCCACCTCTATAAGTACTTC.

V gene TRBV11-2 combines with J gene TRBJ2-6; possibly TRBD1 for D (5 bases). The V gene lost 5 bases and the J gene lost 4 bases, with 15 bases spanning the gap. The CDR3 extends over 16 amino acids. In germline, CDR1 is SGHAT, CDR2 FQNNGV. This CDR3 reads CASSPTDMSGANVLTF. CDR3 sequence (DNA): TGTGCCAGCAGCCCCACGGACATGTCGGGGGCCAACGTCCTGACTTTC.

This rearrangement joins TRBV19 to TRBJ2-1; 8 nucleotides align to TRBD2. V lost 4 bases, J lost 2 bases, and 4 bases stayed unmatched. Germline CDR1 and CDR2: LNHDA and SQIVND (reference sequence). CDR3 length: 15 amino acids. This CDR3 is CASSKKAGAYNEQFF. CDR3 DNA: TGTGCCAGTAGTAAAAAAGCGGGGGCCTACAATGAGCAGTTCTTC.

The chain carries TRBV6-5 and TRBJ2-1, with TRBD2 identical over 7 bases. The V segment lost 3 bases and the J segment 4 bases; nucleotides outside the gene matches: 6. This CDR3 has 15 amino acids. Germline V CDR1 and CDR2: MNHEY, SVGAGI. The DNA of the CDR3 is TGTGCCAGCAGTTATAAACGCGGGAGTTACAATGAGCAGTTCTTC. It encodes CASSYKRGSYNEQFF.

This clone was recorded a few times. The rearrangement links TRBV18 to TRBJ2-5; D is ambiguous. Germline V CDR1 and CDR2: KGHSH, LQKENI. This CDR3 is built from 13 residues. V was clipped by 3 bases and J by 3 bases, with 8 bases between them. The CDR3 spells CASSPNREETQYF. Written as DNA, the CDR3 is TGTGCCAGCTCACCGAACAGAGAAGAGACCCAGTACTTC.

This clone was counted only a few times. This rearrangement joins TRBV9 to TRBJ2-2; tentatively, D is TRBD1 (6 bases). Germline V gene lookup returns CDR1 SGDLS and CDR2 YYNGEE. Trimming took 0 bases from V and 2 from J, leaving 11 bases between them. CDR3 size: 16 residues. CDR3 in amino acids: CASSVGWGTNTGELFF. The CDR3 coding sequence is TGTGCCAGCAGCGTAGGTTGGGGGACAAACACCGGGGAGCTGTTTTTT. Together with reference TRBV9 and TRBJ2-2, the CDR3 gives the full variable domain: DSGVTQTPKHLITATGQRVTLRCSPRSGDLSVYWYQQSLDQGLQFLIQYYNGEERAKGNILERFSAQQFPDLHSELNLSSLELGDSALYFCASSVGWGTNTGELFFGEGSRLTVL.

This clone was recorded a few times. The chain links TRBV11-2 to TRBJ2-3; TRBD2 matches 8 bases. CDR3 length: 16 amino acids. Germline CDR1 and CDR2: SGHAT and FQNNGV. V dropped 1 base and J dropped 3; count of bases not matched to a gene: 6. The DNA for the CDR3 is TGTGCCAGCAGCTTAGGGAGCGGGAGCAGGACAGATACGCAGTATTTT. This encodes CASSLGSGSRTDTQYF.

This clone has just a few counts. The gene calls are TRBV5-1 and TRBJ2-1; tentatively, D is TRBD2 (5 bases). The germline CDR1 and CDR2 sequences are SGHRS and YFSETQ. This CDR3 has 16 residues. V was trimmed by 2 bases and J by 1 base, leaving 13 bases between them. CDR3 nucleotides: TGCGCCAGCAGCTTACTAGGGAGCGGTTCCTACAATGAGCAGTTCTTC. Protein: CASSLLGSGSYNEQFF.

The chain carries TRBV7-6 and TRBJ2-7; D unresolved. Trimming left V 4 bases short and J 6 bases short, with 25 bases between. Germline V gene lookup returns CDR1 SGHVS and CDR2 FNYEAQ. CDR3 length equals 17 residues. The CDR3 bases are TGTGCCAGCAGCTCGTTTACCCCAGGCACGGCCTGGGTCGAGCAGTACTTC. Encoded protein: CASSSFTPGTAWVEQYF. The full variable domain, completed using reference TRBV7-6 and TRBJ2-7, is GAGVSQSPRYKVTKRGQDVALRCDPISGHVSLYWYRQALGQGPEFLTYFNYEAQQDKSGLPNDRFSAERPEGSISTLTIQRTEQRDSAMYRCASSSFTPGTAWVEQYFGPGTRLTVT.

This clone turned up a few times. This chain links TRBV7-9 with TRBJ2-7, with TRBD1 matching over 8 bases. The CDR3 is 17 amino acids. The germline CDR1 and CDR2 sequences are SEHNR and FQNEAQ (reference sequence). J lost 5 bases, V lost 0 bases, and 12 bases had no gene match. As DNA, the CDR3 is TGTGCCAGCAGCTTAGCCCGGGGTGCGGGACAGGATGACGAGCAGTACTTC. Protein product: CASSLARGAGQDDEQYF.

Comment on this clone: Because it lacks the conserved phenylalanine or tryptophan at the end, this CDR3 is likely a read error. The limits of the CDR3 on the DNA are not certain, so only TCRdb's listed CDR3 is given. The chain carries TRBV4-1 and TRBJ1-4; the D call TRBD1 from the table was never checked on the DNA. Germline-derived CDR1 and CDR2 are MGHRA and YSYEKL. The CDR3 region is 13 residues in length, termini included. CDR3 amino acids: CASSQDPRGRISY.

In its sample, this clone was seen a few times. The rearrangement uses TRBV6-6 and TRBJ1-3, with 7 bases aligning to TRBD1. The CDR3 totals 14 residues. V was clipped by 2 bases and J by 4 bases; unmatched bases: 2. The germline CDR1 and CDR2 sequences are MNHNY and SVGAGI (reference sequence). CDR3 in DNA: TGTGCCAGCAGTTACAGGGGGCACGGAAACACCATATATTTT. As protein: CASSYRGHGNTIYF.

This clone was observed a handful of times. The chain employs TRBV7-9 and TRBJ2-7; 7 bases are a match to TRBD2. This CDR3 spans 16 amino acids. Looked up from germline, CDR1 is SEHNR and CDR2 is FQNEAQ (reference sequence). After removal of 1 base from V and 2 bases from J, the junction contained 8 bases not matched to a gene. DNA for the CDR3: TGTGCCAGCAGCTTAGATAGGTCTAGCGGCCCCTACGAGCAGTACTTC. Amino acid sequence: CASSLDRSSGPYEQYF.